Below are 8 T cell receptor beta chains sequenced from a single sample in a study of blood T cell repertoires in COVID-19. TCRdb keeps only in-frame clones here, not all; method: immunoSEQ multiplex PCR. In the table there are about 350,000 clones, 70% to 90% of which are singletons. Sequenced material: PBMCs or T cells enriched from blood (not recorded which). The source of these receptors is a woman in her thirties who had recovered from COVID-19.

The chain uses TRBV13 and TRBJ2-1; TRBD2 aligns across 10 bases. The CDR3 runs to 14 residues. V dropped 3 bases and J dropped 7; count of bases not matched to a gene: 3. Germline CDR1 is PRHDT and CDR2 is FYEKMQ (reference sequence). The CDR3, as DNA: TGTGCCAGCAGCTTGAGCGGGGGGGCGAATGAGCAGTTCTTC. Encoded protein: CASSLSGGANEQFF.

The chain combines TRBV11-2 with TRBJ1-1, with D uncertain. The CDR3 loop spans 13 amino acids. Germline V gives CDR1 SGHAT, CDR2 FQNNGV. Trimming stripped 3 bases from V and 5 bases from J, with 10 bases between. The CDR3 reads CASSLGIGTEAFF. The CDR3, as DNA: TGTGCCAGCAGCTTGGGTATCGGGACTGAAGCTTTCTTT.

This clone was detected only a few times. The CDR3 DNA follows: TGTGCCAGCAGCTCTCGGTGGACAGGGGTGGGAGAGACCCAGTACTTC. It codes for CASSSRWTGVGETQYF. This sequence joins TRBV5-5 and TRBJ2-5; the match to TRBD1 covers 9 bases. The CDR3 has 16 residues. Unmatched junction bases numbered 10, after V lost 3 bases and J lost 4 bases. Germline CDR1 reads SGHKS; CDR2 reads YYEKEE (reference sequence). The whole variable domain, remainder taken from reference TRBV5-5 and TRBJ2-5, is DAGVTQSPTHLIKTRGQQVTLRCSPISGHKSVSWYQQVLGQGPQFIFQYYEKEERGRGNFPDRFSARQFPNYSSELNVNALLLGDSALYLCASSSRWTGVGETQYFGPGTRLLVL.

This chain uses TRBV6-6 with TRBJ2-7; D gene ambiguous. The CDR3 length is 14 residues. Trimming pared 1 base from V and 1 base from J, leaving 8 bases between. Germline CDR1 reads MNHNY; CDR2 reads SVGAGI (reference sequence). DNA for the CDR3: TGTGCCAGCAGTTACTACGCAGCGTCCTACGAGCAGTACTTC. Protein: CASSYYAASYEQYF.

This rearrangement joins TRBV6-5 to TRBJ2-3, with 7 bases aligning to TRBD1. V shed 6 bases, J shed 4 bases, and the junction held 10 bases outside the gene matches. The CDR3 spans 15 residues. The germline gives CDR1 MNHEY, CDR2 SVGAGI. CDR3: CASRSLKGGADTQYF. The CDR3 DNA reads TGTGCCAGCAGGTCTCTGAAAGGGGGCGCAGATACGCAGTATTTT.

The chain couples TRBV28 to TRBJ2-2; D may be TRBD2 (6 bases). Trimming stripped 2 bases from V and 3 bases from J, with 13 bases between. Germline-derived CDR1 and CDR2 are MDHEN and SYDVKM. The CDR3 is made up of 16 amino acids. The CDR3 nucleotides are TGTGCCAGCAGTTTAGGCGGGGTTGGGGACACCGGGGAGCTGTTTTTT. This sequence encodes CASSLGGVGDTGELFF.

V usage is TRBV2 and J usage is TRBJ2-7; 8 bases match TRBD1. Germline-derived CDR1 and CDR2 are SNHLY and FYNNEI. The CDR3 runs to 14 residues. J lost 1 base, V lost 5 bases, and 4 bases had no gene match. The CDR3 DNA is TGTGCCAGCAGTCAGGGGGCACCTTCCTACGAGCAGTACTTC. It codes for CASSQGAPSYEQYF.

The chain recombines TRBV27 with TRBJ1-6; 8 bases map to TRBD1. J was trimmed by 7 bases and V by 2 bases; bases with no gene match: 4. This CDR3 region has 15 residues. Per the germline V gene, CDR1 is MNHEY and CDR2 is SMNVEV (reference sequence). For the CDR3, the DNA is TGTGCCAGCAGTTTAGCAGGGGGCCGGAATTCACCCCTCCACTTT. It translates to CASSLAGGRNSPLHF.